This T cell receptor beta chain originates from a study of CD8 T cells in ankylosing spondylitis. Overall study results and limits: Disease-linked clones reportedly concentrated significantly in matched ankylosing spondylitis synovial fluid. A motif of seven or eight highly homologous TCR beta variants was seen as apparently characteristic of ankylosing spondylitis blood.

To note about this clonotype: Its antigen is still unknown.

Quantitative 5'-RACE with molecular barcodes generated TCR beta libraries. One entry per CDR3 protein results from TCRdb running MiXCR on the 5' RACE reads. Of around 140,000 distinct CDR3 sequences in the sample, 11% were seen once. Sequencing was performed on blood, either unsorted or a sorted T cell fraction (not recorded which). The TCR was taken from a female donor with ankylosing spondylitis or in good health (not recorded which).

Written as DNA, the CDR3 is TGTGCCAGCAGCCGTAGCGGGAGCGAGGATGAGCAGTTCTTC. This codes for CASSRSGSEDEQFF. J is TRBJ2-1 and V is TRBV7-2, with TRBD2 matching 9 bases. Germline V CDR1 and CDR2: SGHTA, FQGNSA. This CDR3 has 14 amino acids. V was clipped by 5 bases and J by 8 bases; unmatched bases: 7.